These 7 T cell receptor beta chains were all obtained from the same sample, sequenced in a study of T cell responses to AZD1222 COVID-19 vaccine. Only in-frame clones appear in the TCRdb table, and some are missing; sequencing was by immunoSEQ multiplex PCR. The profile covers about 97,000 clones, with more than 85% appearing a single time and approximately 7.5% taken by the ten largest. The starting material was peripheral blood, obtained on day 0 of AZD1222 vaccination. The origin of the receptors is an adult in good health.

This CDR3 reads CASSSVGGPIYSGNTIYF. In DNA, the CDR3 is TGTGCCAGCAGTAGTGTTGGGGGGCCTATATACTCTGGAAACACCATATATTTT. The rearrangement uses TRBV28 and TRBJ1-3; tentative D call: TRBD1 (6 bases). Germline V gene data show CDR1 as MDHEN and CDR2 as SYDVKM. Deletions cut 5 bases from V and 0 bases from J, with 20 bases between. The CDR3 is made up of 18 amino acids.

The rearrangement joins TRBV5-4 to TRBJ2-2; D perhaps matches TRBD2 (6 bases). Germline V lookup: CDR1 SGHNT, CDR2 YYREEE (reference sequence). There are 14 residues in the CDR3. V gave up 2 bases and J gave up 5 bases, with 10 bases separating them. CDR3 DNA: TGTGCCAGCAGCTTACAGGAGGGGACCGGGGAGCTGTTTTTT. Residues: CASSLQEGTGELFF.

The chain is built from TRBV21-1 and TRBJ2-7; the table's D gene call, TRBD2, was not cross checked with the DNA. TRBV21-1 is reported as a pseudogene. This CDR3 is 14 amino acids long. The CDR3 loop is CASSKSASSYEQYF. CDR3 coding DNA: TGTGCCAGCAGCAAGAGCGCCTCATCCTACGAGCAGTACTTC.

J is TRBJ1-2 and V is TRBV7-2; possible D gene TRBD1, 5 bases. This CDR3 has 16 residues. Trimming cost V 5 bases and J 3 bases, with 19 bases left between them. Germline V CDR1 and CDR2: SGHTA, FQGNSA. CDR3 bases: TGTGCCAGCAGCCCTTCAGGGTTTAATGGTGACTATGGCTACACCTTC. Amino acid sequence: CASSPSGFNGDYGYTF.

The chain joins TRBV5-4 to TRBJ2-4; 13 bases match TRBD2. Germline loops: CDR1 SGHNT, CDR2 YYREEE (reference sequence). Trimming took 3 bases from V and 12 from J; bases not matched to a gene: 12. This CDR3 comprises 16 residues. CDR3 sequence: CASSSWGLAGKLPQYF. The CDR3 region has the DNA TGTGCCAGCAGCTCTTGGGGACTAGCGGGAAAATTGCCTCAGTACTTC.

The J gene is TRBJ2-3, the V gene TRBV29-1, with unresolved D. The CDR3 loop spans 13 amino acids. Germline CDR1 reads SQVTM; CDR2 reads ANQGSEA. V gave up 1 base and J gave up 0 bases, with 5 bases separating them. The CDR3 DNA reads TGCAGCGTTGAAGGGTCAAGCACAGATACGCAGTATTTT. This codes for CSVEGSSTDTQYF.

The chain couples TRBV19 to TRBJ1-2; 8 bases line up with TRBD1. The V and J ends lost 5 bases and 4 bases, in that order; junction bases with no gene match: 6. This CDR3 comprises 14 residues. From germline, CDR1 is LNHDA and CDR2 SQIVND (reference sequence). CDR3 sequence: CASSPRTGSYGYTF. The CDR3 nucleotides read TGTGCCAGTAGTCCTCGGACAGGGAGCTATGGCTACACCTTC.